This TCR beta chain was profiled in a study of blood T cells in healthy people across ages (dated by TCRdb to 2013 to 2016). Broadly, across the study: Template switching captured roughly one uniquely barcoded TCR beta cDNA molecule per two T cells in model experiments. The study measured age-related changes in TCR beta repertoire diversity using deep sequencing normalized with unique cDNA molecular identifiers. Donors were grouped into four age groups: young (average approximately 15 years), middle-aged (roughly 40), aged (around 60) and long-lived (about 89). To avoid experimental bias, donors of different ages were spread randomly across the sequencing lanes. For two donors (one aged 18 to 29 and one aged 80 or older), the study analyzed two additional independent replicas of 1 million unique cDNA reads from the same blood draw. Study-wide conclusions, independent of this receptor: Total diversity estimates from one million sequenced T cells were considered lower bounds and underestimates. The CMV infection status of donors was not known, potentially confounding age-related changes in expanded clonotypes. Since profiling was done on bulk unsorted PBMCs, naive and antigen-experienced compartments could not be conclusively compared. The long-lived group showed more naive CD4+ T cells, fewer expanded clones and increased TCR diversity than the aged group, suggesting age selection. Observed TCR beta diversity per million T cells fell roughly linearly with age, and a significant reduction was already apparent by age around 40. There was a strong correlation between observed TCR beta diversity and the percentage of naive T cells measured by flow cytometry.

CDR1 SQVTM and CDR2 ANQGSEA are derived from the germline V gene. CDR3 length: 14 amino acids, cysteine to phenylalanine. The kept DNA is CDR3 alone, 42 bases in frame from the first base. V is shortened by 6 bases, J by 5 bases, and the region joining them spans 18 bases. Library creation used 5' RACE. Sequenced using an Illumina HiSeq 2500. A second PCR of 7 to 11 cycles was run with a J-beta primer mix and a sample-barcoded 5' primer. A template-switch 5' adaptor carrying 12 random nucleotides introduced a unique molecular identifier onto each TCR beta cDNA molecule. Each sample yielded at least 3 million CDR3-containing paired-end reads. All of the RNA was converted into first-strand cDNA using the Mint cDNA synthesis kit, with a TRBC-specific oligonucleotide serving as the primer. Following uracil-DNA glycosylase treatment, all cDNA underwent a first 18-cycle PCR with the universal primers M1SS and BC2_uni_R. The paper's data handling went like this. Each sample was normalized by randomly selecting 1 million high-quality reads, each carrying a distinct molecular identifier. Instead of being binned into consensus sequences, reads with shared molecular identifiers were discarded. MiTCR, run with a Q25 quality threshold and the strictest error-elimination algorithm, handled CDR3 identification, clonotype clustering and error correction. A nonparametric unseen species model with Euler transformation was used to estimate a lower bound on total TCR beta diversity. TCRdb reworked the public reads: Q25 trimming with fastp, MiXCR clone assembly, productive beta chains retained. Identical CDR3 protein sequences are pooled into one entry, listed with their most common genes and DNA. These V and J calls rely on TCRdb rather than the paper's analysis. The sample profile shows 800,000 to 1,000,000 distinct CDR3 sequences; approximately 49% of them were found once. The top ten clones comprise roughly 13% of the sample.

Systemically healthy Caucasian individuals from Russia, approximately 39 in total and aged about 6 to 100 years, were included as donors. About 10 milliliters of peripheral blood were collected from each donor into EDTA-treated Vacutainer tubes. Ficoll-Paque density-gradient centrifugation was used to isolate PBMCs, with at least 6.5 million per sample. Total RNA was extracted from PBMCs with Trizol reagent, with at least 6 micrograms obtained per sample. For every donor, flow cytometry on a PBMC aliquot measured the percentage of naive CD45RAhigh/CD27high T cells. This clonotype was found a few times. Its specific antigen is unknown. Base-call qualities are not available, and no considerably larger clone is one nucleotide away.

The sample taken for sequencing was blood. The V and J genes are TRBV29-1 and TRBJ2-3; a weak D assignment points to TRBD1 (6 bases agree). This TCR was sampled from a man aged 25 to 40 in good health. The base sequence is TGCAGCGTCTTAACAGGGTATGGAGGAGATACGCAGTATTTT. Translation gives CSVLTGYGGDTQYF.